The rows below give T cell receptor beta chains drawn from one sample of a study of blood T cell repertoires in COVID-19. Assay used: immunoSEQ multiplex PCR; TCRdb lists only in-frame clones, some missing. The table records a few hundred thousand clones, about 87% of them present only once. The sample consisted of peripheral blood. The source of these receptors is a man in his 60s who had recovered from COVID-19. Both conserved end residues are part of each CDR3. A D gene is named only where the DNA matches it firmly. Part of the rows lack a size; the others show once, few, many or a class for expanded clones.

CDR3 DNA	CDR3 protein	V gene	J gene	clone size	D gene
TGTGCCAGCAGCTCCAGAGGGAGTCAGTATTTT	CASSSRGSQYF	TRBV5-4	TRBJ2-3	.	.
TGTGCCAGCTCACCACAAGGCCAGAGGCATCAGCCCCAGCATTTT	CASSPQGQRHQPQHF	TRBV18	TRBJ1-5	.	.
TGTGCCAGCAGCACCGGGGTTTTCGAGACCCAGTACTTC	CASSTGVFETQYF	TRBV5-6	TRBJ2-5	.	.
TGTGCCAGCAGCGTATCAGGGGACGAGCAGTACTTC	CASSVSGDEQYF	TRBV6-1	TRBJ2-7	.	.
TGTGCCAGCAGTCCATCAAAGGGCGCGGGAATATATCAGCCCCAGCATTTT	CASSPSKGAGIYQPQHF	TRBV27	TRBJ1-5	.	.
TGTGCCAGTAGTCTAGCGGGGGGGAAGCGCTACGAGCAGTACTTC	CASSLAGGKRYEQYF	TRBV19	TRBJ2-7	.	TRBD2
TGTGCCAGCAGCCAAGAACAGGGCCTCTATAATTCACCCCTCCACTTT	CASSQEQGLYNSPLHF	TRBV14	TRBJ1-6	.	.
TGTGCCAGCAGCCGCGGACAGGTTCAATACGAGCAGTACTTC	CASSRGQVQYEQYF	TRBV7-6	TRBJ2-7	.	TRBD1
TGTGCCAGCAGCGCCCAGGGTTACAATGAGCAGTTCTTC	CASSAQGYNEQFF	TRBV7-3	TRBJ2-1	.	.
TGTGCCAGCAGGATGACGGGGGGGCACACAGATACGCAGTATTTT	CASRMTGGHTDTQYF	TRBV7-3	TRBJ2-3	.	TRBD2
TGTGCCAGTAGTCTCACCGGGACAGGGGGCTTCACTGAAGCTTTCTTT	CASSLTGTGGFTEAFF	TRBV19	TRBJ1-1	.	TRBD1
TGTGCCAGCAGCGTAGCCGGGGGGCCAGGGTTCCCTCAAGAGACCCAGTACTTC	CASSVAGGPGFPQETQYF	TRBV9	TRBJ2-5	.	.
TGTGCCAGCAGTTTAACAGCAGCCAAGGGGGCCAACGTCCTGACTTTC	CASSLTAAKGANVLTF	TRBV27	TRBJ2-6	few	.
TGTGCCAGCAAGCCCGGGACAGGGGGTGTTCAGCCCCAGCATTTT	CASKPGTGGVQPQHF	TRBV19	TRBJ1-5	once	TRBD1
TGTGCCAGCAGCTCGGGACAGGATCAAGAGACCCAGTACTTC	CASSSGQDQETQYF	TRBV5-4	TRBJ2-5	.	TRBD1
TGTGCCAGCAGCTTGGCCAAAGGGGAAGCCACTGAAGCTTTCTTT	CASSLAKGEATEAFF	TRBV5-4	TRBJ1-1	few	.
TGTGCCAGCAGTGAGGACACGAGGCTAGGCTACACCTTC	CASSEDTRLGYTF	TRBV6-1	TRBJ1-2	.	.
TGTGCTAGTGGGCTACCCCAGGGGGCCCCCTTTAACACTGAAGCTTTCTTT	CASGLPQGAPFNTEAFF	TRBV12-5	TRBJ1-1	.	TRBD1
TGTGCCAGCACCATGACTAGGGGCCGGGAGGGCTACACCTTC	CASTMTRGREGYTF	TRBV2	TRBJ1-2	.	.
TGTGCTAGTGGTCCGGGGAGGGGATGGACCCAGTACTTC	CASGPGRGWTQYF	TRBV12-5	TRBJ2-5	once	TRBD2
TGTGCCATCGGGACCGGGACTAGCTCCTACAATGAGCAGTTCTTC	CAIGTGTSSYNEQFF	TRBV10-3	TRBJ2-1	.	TRBD2
TGTGCCAGCTCACCACCGGGACAGGGTGGCTACGAGCAGTACTTC	CASSPPGQGGYEQYF	TRBV18	TRBJ2-7	.	TRBD1
TGTGCCAGCAGCTTAGTCTTAGGGGGAACCACCAACCCTAAAGAGACCCAGTACTTC	CASSLVLGGTTNPKETQYF	TRBV7-9	TRBJ2-5	few	.
TGTGCCAGCAGCCCCTGGACGGACAGGGAACAGCCCCAGCATTTT	CASSPWTDREQPQHF	TRBV5-8	TRBJ1-5	.	TRBD1
TGTGCCAGCAGATTGGACAGGGCGCGGGCCGCTTTCTTT	CASRLDRARAAFF	TRBV6-5	TRBJ1-1	few	TRBD1
TGTGCCAGCAGCCGTTCAGCGGGGGGGCAGGTCTACGAGCAGTACTTC	CASSRSAGGQVYEQYF	TRBV7-8	TRBJ2-7	.	TRBD2
TGTGCCAGTAGTACGGGGAATAACTATGGCTACACCTTC	CASSTGNNYGYTF	TRBV19	TRBJ1-2	.	.
TGTGCCAGTTTAGCGGGGGGAGACCACAATGAGCAGTTCTTC	CASLAGGDHNEQFF	TRBV7-9	TRBJ2-1	.	TRBD2
TGTGCCAGCAGCTACAGGGCCGGCTACACCTTC	CASSYRAGYTF	TRBV5-6	TRBJ1-2	.	.
TGTGCCTGGAGTCACAGGGCCAACGTCCTGACTTTC	CAWSHRANVLTF	TRBV30	TRBJ2-6	.	.
TGTGCCAGCAGCTGGGACAGGTGGACCTACGAGCAGTACTTC	CASSWDRWTYEQYF	TRBV7-8	TRBJ2-7	.	TRBD1
TGTGCCAGTAGTATCCCGGCCAGGGGTGAGACCCAGTACTTC	CASSIPARGETQYF	TRBV19	TRBJ2-5	.	.
TGTGCCAGCAGGGGGGGAACTGAAGCTTTCTTT	CASRGGTEAFF	TRBV7-6	TRBJ1-1	.	.
TGTGCCAGCAGCCCCGGGGGGCCCTACGAGCAGTACTTC	CASSPGGPYEQYF	TRBV6-6	TRBJ2-7	.	.
TGTGCCAGCAGCCAGGACTTAGTACTGACTGAAGCTTTCTTT	CASSQDLVLTEAFF	TRBV6-5	TRBJ1-1	.	.
TGTGCCAGCAGCTTATCAGGACAGGGGAACACTGAAGCTTTCTTT	CASSLSGQGNTEAFF	TRBV11-3	TRBJ1-1	.	TRBD1
TGTGCCAGCAGCTTGGGGATTGGGGACATTCGATACACCTTC	CASSLGIGDIRYTF	TRBV5-4	TRBJ1-2	.	.
TGTGCCAGCAGGGAAAAGGGGTACACAACTAATGAAAAACTGTTTTTT	CASREKGYTTNEKLFF	TRBV6-1	TRBJ1-4	.	.
TGTGCCAGCAGCCCTTGGGACAGGCTGGATCAGGTGGATGGGGATAACTATGGCTACACCTTC	CASSPWDRLDQVDGDNYGYTF	TRBV7-3	TRBJ1-2	.	TRBD1
TGTGCCAGCAGCGACCGGGATTTGTCCTATGGTGAGCAGTTCTTC	CASSDRDLSYGEQFF	TRBV9	TRBJ2-1	.	.
TGTGCCAGCAGCCCCCACGTTAGGGACAGGTGGAGGGCTGGCTATGGCTACACCTTC	CASSPHVRDRWRAGYGYTF	TRBV3-1/TRBV3-2	TRBJ1-2	.	TRBD1
TGTGCCAGCAGCTTCACTACAGGGGCAGATACGCAGTATTTT	CASSFTTGADTQYF	TRBV7-3	TRBJ2-3	.	TRBD1
TGTGCCAGCAGTGAAGCAGGGGGCCTGAGTCCAGAAGGCTACACCTTC	CASSEAGGLSPEGYTF	TRBV2	TRBJ1-2	.	TRBD1
TGCGCCAGCAGCCGAGGCACTGAAGCTTTCTTT	CASSRGTEAFF	TRBV4-1	TRBJ1-1	.	.